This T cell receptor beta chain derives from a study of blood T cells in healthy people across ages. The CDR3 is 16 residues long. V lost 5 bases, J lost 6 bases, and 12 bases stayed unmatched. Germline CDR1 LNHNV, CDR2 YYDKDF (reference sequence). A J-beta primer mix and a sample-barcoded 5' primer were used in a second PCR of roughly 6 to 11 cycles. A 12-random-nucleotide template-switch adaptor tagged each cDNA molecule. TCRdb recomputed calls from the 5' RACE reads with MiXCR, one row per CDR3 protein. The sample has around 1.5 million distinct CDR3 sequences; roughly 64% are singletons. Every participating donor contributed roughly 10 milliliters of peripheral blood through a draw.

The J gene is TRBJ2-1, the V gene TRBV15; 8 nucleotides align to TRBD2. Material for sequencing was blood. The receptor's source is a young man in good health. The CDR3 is CATSSKIMGLGNEQFF. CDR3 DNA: TGTGCCACCAGCTCAAAGATTATGGGACTAGGCAATGAGCAGTTCTTC.